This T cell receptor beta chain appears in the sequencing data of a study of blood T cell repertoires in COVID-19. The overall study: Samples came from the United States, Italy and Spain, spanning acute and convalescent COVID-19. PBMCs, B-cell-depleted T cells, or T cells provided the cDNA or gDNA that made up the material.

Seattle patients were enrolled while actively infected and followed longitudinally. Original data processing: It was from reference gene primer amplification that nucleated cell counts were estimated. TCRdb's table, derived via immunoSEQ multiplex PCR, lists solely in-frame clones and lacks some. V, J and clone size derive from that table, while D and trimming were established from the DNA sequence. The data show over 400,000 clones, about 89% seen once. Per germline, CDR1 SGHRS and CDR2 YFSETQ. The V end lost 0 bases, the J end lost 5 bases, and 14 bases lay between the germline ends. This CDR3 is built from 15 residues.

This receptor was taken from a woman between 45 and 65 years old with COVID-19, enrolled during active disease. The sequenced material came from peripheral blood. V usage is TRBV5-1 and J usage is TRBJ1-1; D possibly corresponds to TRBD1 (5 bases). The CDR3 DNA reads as TGCGCCAGCAGCTTGGAAGGGGCGATGGGTACTGAAGCTTTCTTT. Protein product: CASSLEGAMGTEAFF.